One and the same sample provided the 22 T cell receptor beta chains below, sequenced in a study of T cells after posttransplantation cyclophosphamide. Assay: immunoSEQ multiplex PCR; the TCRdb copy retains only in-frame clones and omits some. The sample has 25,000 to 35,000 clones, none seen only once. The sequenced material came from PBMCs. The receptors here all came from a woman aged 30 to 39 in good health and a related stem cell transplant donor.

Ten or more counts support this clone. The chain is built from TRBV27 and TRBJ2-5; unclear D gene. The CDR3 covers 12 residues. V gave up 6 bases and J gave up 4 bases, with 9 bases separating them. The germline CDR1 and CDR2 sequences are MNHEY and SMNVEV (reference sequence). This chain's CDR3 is CASRPGGETQYF. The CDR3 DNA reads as TGTGCCAGCAGACCCGGTGGAGAGACCCAGTACTTC.

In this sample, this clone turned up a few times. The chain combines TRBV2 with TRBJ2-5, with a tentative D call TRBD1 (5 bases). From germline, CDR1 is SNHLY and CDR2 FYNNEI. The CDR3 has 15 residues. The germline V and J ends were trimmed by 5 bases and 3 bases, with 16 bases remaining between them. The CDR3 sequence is CASSQEGRVKETQYF. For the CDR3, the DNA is TGTGCCAGCAGTCAAGAAGGCAGGGTCAAAGAGACCCAGTACTTC.

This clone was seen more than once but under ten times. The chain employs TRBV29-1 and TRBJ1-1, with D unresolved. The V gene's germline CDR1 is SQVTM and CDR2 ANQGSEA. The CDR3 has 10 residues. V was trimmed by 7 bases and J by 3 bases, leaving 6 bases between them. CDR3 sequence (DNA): TGCAGCGGACAAGACACTGAAGCTTTCTTT. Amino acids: CSGQDTEAFF. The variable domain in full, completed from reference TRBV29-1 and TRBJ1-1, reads SAVISQKPSRDICQRGTSLTIQCQVDSQVTMMFWYRQQPGQSLTLIATANQGSEATYESGFVIDKFPISRPNLTFSTLTVSNMSPEDSSIYLCSGQDTEAFFGQGTRLTVV.

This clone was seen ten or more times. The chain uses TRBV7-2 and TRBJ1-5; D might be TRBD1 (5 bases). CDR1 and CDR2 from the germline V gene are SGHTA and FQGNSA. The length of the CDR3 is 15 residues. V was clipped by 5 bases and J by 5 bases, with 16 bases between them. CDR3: CASSADLRVDQPQHF. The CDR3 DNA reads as TGTGCCAGCAGCGCCGACCTCAGGGTTGATCAGCCCCAGCATTTT.

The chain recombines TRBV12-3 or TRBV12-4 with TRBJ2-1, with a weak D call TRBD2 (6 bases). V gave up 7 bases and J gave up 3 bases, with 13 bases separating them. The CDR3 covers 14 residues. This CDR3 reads CASTVGLNYNEQFF. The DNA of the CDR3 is TGTGCCAGCACCGTGGGACTCAACTACAATGAGCAGTTCTTC.

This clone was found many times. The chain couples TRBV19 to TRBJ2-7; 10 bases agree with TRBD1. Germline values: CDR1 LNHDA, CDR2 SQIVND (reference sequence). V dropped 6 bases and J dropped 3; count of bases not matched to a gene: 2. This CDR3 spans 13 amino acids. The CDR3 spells CASSGQGVYEQYF. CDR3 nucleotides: TGTGCCAGTAGCGGACAGGGGGTCTACGAGCAGTACTTC.

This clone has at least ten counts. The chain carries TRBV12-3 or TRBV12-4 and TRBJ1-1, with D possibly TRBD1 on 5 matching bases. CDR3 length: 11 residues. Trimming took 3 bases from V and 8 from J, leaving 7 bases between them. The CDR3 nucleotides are TGTGCCAGCAGTTTTAACAGGGAAGCTTTCTTT. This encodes CASSFNREAFF.

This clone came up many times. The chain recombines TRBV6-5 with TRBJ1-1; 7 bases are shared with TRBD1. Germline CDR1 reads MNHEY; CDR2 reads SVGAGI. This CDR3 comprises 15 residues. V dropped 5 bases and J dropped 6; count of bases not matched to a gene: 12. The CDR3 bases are TGTGCCAGCAGTACCCGACAGGGAGGTTACGCTGAAGCTTTCTTT. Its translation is CASSTRQGGYAEAFF.

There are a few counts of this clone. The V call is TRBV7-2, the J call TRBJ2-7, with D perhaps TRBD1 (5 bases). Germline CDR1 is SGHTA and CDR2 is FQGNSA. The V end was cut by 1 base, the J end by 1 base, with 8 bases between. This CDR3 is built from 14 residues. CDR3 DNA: TGTGCCAGCAGCTTAGACAGGTTTTCCTACGAGCAGTACTTC. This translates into CASSLDRFSYEQYF.

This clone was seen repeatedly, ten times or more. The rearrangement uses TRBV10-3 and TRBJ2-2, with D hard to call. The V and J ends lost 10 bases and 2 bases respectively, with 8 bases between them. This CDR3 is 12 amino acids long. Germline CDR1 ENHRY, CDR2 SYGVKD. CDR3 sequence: CATNSNTGELFF. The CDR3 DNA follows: TGTGCCACGAACAGCAACACCGGGGAGCTGTTTTTT.

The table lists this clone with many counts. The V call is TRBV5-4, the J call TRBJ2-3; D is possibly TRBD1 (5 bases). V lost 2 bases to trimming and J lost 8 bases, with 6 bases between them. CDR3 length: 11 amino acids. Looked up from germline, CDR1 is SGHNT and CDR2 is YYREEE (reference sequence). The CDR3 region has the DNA TGTGCCAGCAGCTTAAGGGGTACGCAGTATTTT. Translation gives CASSLRGTQYF. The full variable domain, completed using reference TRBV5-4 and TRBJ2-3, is ETGVTQSPTHLIKTRGQQVTLRCSSQSGHNTVSWYQQALGQGPQFIFQYYREEENGRGNFPPRFSGLQFPNYSSELNVNALELDDSALYLCASSLRGTQYFGPGTRLTVL.

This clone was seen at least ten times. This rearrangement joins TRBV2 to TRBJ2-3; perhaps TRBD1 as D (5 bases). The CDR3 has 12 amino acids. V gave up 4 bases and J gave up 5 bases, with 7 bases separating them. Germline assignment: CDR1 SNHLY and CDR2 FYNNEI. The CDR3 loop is CASSGGVDTQYF. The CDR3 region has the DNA TGTGCCAGCAGTGGGGGCGTAGATACGCAGTATTTT.

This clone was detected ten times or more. The CDR3 here is CASSLSTGVVEKLFF. Here the CDR3 DNA reads TGTGCCAGCAGCTTATCGACAGGGGTGGTAGAAAAACTGTTTTTT. The J gene is TRBJ1-4, the V gene TRBV7-9, with 8 bases aligning to TRBD1. J lost 8 bases, V lost 2 bases, and 7 bases had no gene match. There are 15 residues in the CDR3. In germline, CDR1 is SEHNR, CDR2 FQNEAQ (reference sequence).

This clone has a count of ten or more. The CDR3 protein is CASSYGTVETDTQYF. As DNA, the CDR3 is TGTGCCAGCAGCTACGGGACAGTCGAAACAGATACGCAGTATTTT. The chain is built from TRBV11-1 and TRBJ2-3; 7 bases fit TRBD1. Germline-derived CDR1 and CDR2 are SGHAT and FQDESV (reference sequence). With 4 bases clipped from V and 3 bases from J, the junction kept 7 bases outside the gene matches. The CDR3 has 15 residues.

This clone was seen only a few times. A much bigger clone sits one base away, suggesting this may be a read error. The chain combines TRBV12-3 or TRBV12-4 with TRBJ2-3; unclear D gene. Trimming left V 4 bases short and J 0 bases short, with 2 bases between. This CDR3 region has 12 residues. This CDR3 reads CASSSSTDTQYF. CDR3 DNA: TGTGCCAGCAGTTCTAGCACAGATACGCAGTATTTT.

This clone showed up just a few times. CDR3 DNA sequence: TGTGCCAGCAGCTCAAGAGGGGGCGGCTTGACAGATACGCAGTATTTT. Amino acids: CASSSRGGGLTDTQYF. V is TRBV7-2 and J is TRBJ2-3; 7 bases match TRBD1. The germline CDR1 and CDR2 sequences are SGHTA and FQGNSA. The CDR3 is made up of 16 amino acids. V was clipped by 4 bases and J by 3 bases; unmatched bases: 10.

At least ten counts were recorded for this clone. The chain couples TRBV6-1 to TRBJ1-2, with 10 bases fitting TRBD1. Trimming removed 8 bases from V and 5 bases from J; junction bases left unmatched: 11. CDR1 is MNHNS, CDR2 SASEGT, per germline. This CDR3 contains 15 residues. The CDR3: CASVPSWGQGYGYTF. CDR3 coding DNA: TGTGCCAGCGTTCCCTCGTGGGGACAGGGGTATGGCTACACCTTC.

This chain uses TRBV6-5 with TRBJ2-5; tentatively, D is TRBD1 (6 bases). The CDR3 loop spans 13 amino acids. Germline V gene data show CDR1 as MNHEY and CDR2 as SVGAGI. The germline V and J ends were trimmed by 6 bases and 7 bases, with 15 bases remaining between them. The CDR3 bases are TGTGCCAGCAGGTTAGACAGGACCGGGACCCAGTACTTC. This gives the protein CASRLDRTGTQYF.

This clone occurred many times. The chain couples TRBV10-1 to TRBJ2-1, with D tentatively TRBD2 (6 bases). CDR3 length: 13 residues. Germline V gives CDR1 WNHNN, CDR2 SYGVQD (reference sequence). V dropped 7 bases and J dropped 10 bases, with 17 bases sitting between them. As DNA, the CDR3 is TGCGCCAGCACCGAAGGCGGGGCAGGGGAGCAGTTCTTC. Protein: CASTEGGAGEQFF.

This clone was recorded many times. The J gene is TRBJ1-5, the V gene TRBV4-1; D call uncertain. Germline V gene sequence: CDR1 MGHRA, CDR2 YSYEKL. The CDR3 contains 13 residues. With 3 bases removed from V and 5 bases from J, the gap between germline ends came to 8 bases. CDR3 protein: CASSQQLDQPQHF. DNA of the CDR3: TGCGCCAGCAGCCAGCAACTTGATCAGCCCCAGCATTTT.

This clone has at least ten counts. Here the CDR3 DNA reads TGTGCCAGCAGCGTAGCCCAGGGTAGAGGGATTGAAGCTTTCTTT. This translates into CASSVAQGRGIEAFF. The gene calls are TRBV9 and TRBJ1-1; tentative D call: TRBD1 (5 bases). CDR1 and CDR2 (germline): SGDLS, YYNGEE. This CDR3 comprises 15 residues. Trimming shortened V by 0 bases and J by 7 bases, and 16 bases separated the two germline ends.

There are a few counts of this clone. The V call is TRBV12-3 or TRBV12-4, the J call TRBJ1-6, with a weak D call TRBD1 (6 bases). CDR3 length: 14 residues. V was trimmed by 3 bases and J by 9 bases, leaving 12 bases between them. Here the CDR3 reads CASSLAGEGSPLHF. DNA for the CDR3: TGTGCCAGCAGTTTGGCAGGGGAGGGTTCACCCCTCCACTTT.